This TCR beta chain was captured by sequencing in a study of T-cell reconstitution after alpha-beta-depleted transplantation in children (dated by TCRdb to the mid-2010s). Background on the whole study: T-cell immune reconstitution after TCRalphabeta/CD19-depleted allogeneic hematopoietic cell transplantation in children was quantitatively tracked in the study by means of TCR repertoire profiling.

The library relied on PCR. The data were produced on an Illumina HiSeq 2500. TCR libraries were prepared with molecular barcoding, using unique molecular identifiers to normalize TCRbeta repertoire quantification. TCRdb reprocessing: public reads trimmed at Q25 with fastp, clones called with MiXCR, in-frame beta chains kept. Records with the same CDR3 protein are collapsed into one entry carrying the most frequent genes and DNA. The sample table contains about 280,000 distinct CDR3 sequences; only one count was recorded for around 10% of them. The top ten constitute about 25% of the sample. V drops 7 bases and J drops 0 bases, leaving 15 bases in between. The CDR3 goes from the cysteine to the phenylalanine over 16 residues. Of all the DNA, just the CDR3 is kept, 48 bases in frame from base 1. The treatment or condition label, read with the paper, signifies: allogeneic hematopoietic cell transplantation with graft depleted of TCRalphabeta T cells and CD19 B cells. The children who served as transplant recipients had been given grafts of TCRalphabeta/CD19-depleted allogeneic hematopoietic cells.

Paper-wide results and their limitations: In some patients, high TCRbeta diversity at day 60 was attributed to recipient T cells and intrathymic progenitors that had survived conditioning. The apparently early alphabetaT-cell count recovery about two months after transplant was reportedly dependent on only several hundred rapidly expanded clones derived from non-depleted graft cells. The frequencies of hyperexpanded clones fell over the following months, and after one year, T-cell counts and TCRbeta diversity were mostly attributed to newly produced T cells.

On this clonotype itself: Its antigen is still unknown. Base qualities are not recorded, but no much larger clone differs from it by a single base.

The source was peripheral blood, collected 180 days after TCRalphabeta/CD19-depleted stem cell transplant. The TCR sequence derives from a male patient aged 2 to 10 who had a stem cell transplant for chronic granulomatous disease, so the T cells may come from the graft donor. The chain couples TRBV12-3 or TRBV12-4 to TRBJ2-2; the D segment could be TRBD2, given 5 matching bases. The CDR3 has the sequence CASTDIIAPNTGELFF. The nucleotide sequence is given as TGTGCCAGCACCGATATAATAGCGCCGAACACCGGGGAGCTGTTTTTT.